The sample holds one count of the clone carrying this T cell receptor (beta chain). The data belong to a study of blood T cell repertoires in COVID-19. Overall study context: The United States, Italy and Spain were the sources of the acute and convalescent COVID-19 samples. PBMCs, B-cell-depleted T cells, or T cells provided the cDNA or gDNA that made up the material.

In the study's own analysis: Reference gene primers were amplified, and this amplification served to estimate nucleated cell counts. Method: immunoSEQ multiplex PCR; TCRdb's copy keeps in-frame clones and lacks some. The V and J calls and clone size are taken from that table; D and trimming were inferred from the DNA. The sample yields around 140,000 clones, roughly 88% seen once. V was clipped by 6 bases and J by 4 bases, with 15 bases between them. The CDR3 is made up of 14 amino acids. Per the germline V gene, CDR1 is MNHNY and CDR2 is SVGAGI (reference sequence). Sequenced: peripheral blood. This chain connects TRBV6-6 to TRBJ1-1; possibly TRBD1 for D (6 bases). This clonotype was obtained from a middle-aged man with acute or convalescent COVID-19. CDR3 residues: CASSQQGSGTEAFF. CDR3 coding DNA: TGTGCCAGCAGCCAACAGGGATCGGGCACTGAAGCTTTCTTT.